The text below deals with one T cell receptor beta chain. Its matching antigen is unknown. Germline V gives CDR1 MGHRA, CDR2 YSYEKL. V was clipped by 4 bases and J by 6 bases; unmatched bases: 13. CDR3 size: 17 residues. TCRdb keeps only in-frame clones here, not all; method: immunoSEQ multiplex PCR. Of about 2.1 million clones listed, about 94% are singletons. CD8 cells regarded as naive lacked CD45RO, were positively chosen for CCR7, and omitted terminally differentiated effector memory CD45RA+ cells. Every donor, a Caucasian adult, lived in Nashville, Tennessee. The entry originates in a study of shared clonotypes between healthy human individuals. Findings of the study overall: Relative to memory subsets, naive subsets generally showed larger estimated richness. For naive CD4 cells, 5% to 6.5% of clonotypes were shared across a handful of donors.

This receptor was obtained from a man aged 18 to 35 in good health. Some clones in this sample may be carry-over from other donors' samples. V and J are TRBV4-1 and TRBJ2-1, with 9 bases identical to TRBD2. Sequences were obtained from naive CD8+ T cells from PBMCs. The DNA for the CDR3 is TGCGCCAGCAGCCCGAGAGAACTAGCGGGCCCCATCAATGAGCAGTTCTTC. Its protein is CASSPRELAGPINEQFF.